Following are 17 T cell receptor beta chains from one sample sequenced in a study of blood T cell repertoires in COVID-19. The table came from immunoSEQ multiplex PCR; TCRdb's copy has only in-frame clones and leaves some out. The table lists over 95,000 clones, roughly 84% of them singletons, with about 3% in the top ten. The specimen sequenced was peripheral blood. The receptors were gathered from a man between 40 and 49 years old with acute or convalescent COVID-19.

On this clone: The sample contains more than one DNA sequence encoding this CDR3. The chain joins TRBV5-6 to TRBJ2-3, with D possibly being TRBD2 (7 bases). The V gene lost 1 base and the J gene lost 2 bases, with 11 bases spanning the gap. The germline CDR1 and CDR2 sequences are SGHDT and YYEEEE. There are 15 residues in the CDR3. In nucleotides, the CDR3 is TGTGCCAGCAGCTTGCGAGGGGGGGCCACAGATACGCAGTATTTT. It yields the protein CASSLRGGATDTQYF.

The chain has TRBV2 and TRBJ2-3; 8 bases align to TRBD1. The V gene end was trimmed by 7 bases and the J gene end by 4 bases; junction bases not matched to a gene: 7. Looked up from germline, CDR1 is SNHLY and CDR2 is FYNNEI. The CDR3 sequence is 14 residues long. Written as DNA, the CDR3 is TGTGCCAGCACCTTCCCAGGGGGCGCAGATACGCAGTATTTT. This translates into CASTFPGGADTQYF. Full variable domain (outside the CDR3, taken from reference TRBV2 and TRBJ2-3): EPEVTQTPSHQVTQMGQEVILRCVPISNHLYFYWYRQILGQKVEFLVSFYNNEISEKSEIFDDQFSVERPDGSNFTLKIRSTKLEDSAMYFCASTFPGGADTQYFGPGTRLTVL.

The chain recombines TRBV7-2 with TRBJ1-2, with D possibly TRBD1 on 5 matching bases. CDR3 size: 19 residues. Deletions cut 0 bases from V and 3 bases from J, with 23 bases between. Per the germline V gene, CDR1 is SGHTA and CDR2 is FQGNSA. The CDR3 DNA follows: TGTGCCAGCAGCTTAGCGGTACTGGGCAGCCCGGGGGGTGACTATGGCTACACCTTC. Protein sequence: CASSLAVLGSPGGDYGYTF.

The J gene is TRBJ2-3, the V gene TRBV27; D unclear. CDR1 and CDR2 from the germline V gene are MNHEY and SMNVEV (reference sequence). The V end lost 6 bases, the J end lost 4 bases, and 11 bases lay between the germline ends. CDR3 length equals 13 residues. CDR3 coding DNA: TGTGCCAGCAGCCCCCATGACTCAGATACGCAGTATTTT. Encoded protein: CASSPHDSDTQYF.

The V call is TRBV19, the J call TRBJ1-1; no clear D gene. From germline, CDR1 is LNHDA and CDR2 SQIVND (reference sequence). The CDR3 sequence is 16 residues long. V was shortened by 3 bases and J by 2 bases, with 16 bases between the two germline ends. The CDR3 sequence is CASSMFGQRGNTEAFF. The DNA for the CDR3 is TGTGCCAGTAGTATGTTCGGGCAGCGGGGTAACACTGAAGCTTTCTTT.

This clone was observed a handful of times. The genes are TRBV5-4 and TRBJ2-3; 11 positions match TRBD2. Germline lookup yields CDR1 SGHNT and CDR2 YYREEE (reference sequence). V gave up 5 bases and J gave up 1 base; unmatched junction bases: 3. The CDR3 consists of 15 residues. The CDR3 is CASSLAGGRTDTQYF. The CDR3 bases are TGTGCCAGCAGTCTAGCGGGGGGCCGCACAGATACGCAGTATTTT.

V and J are TRBV27 and TRBJ2-7; D not resolved. In germline, CDR1 is MNHEY, CDR2 SMNVEV (reference sequence). Trimming stripped 0 bases from V and 1 base from J, with 7 bases between. This CDR3 has 14 amino acids. CDR3 sequence (DNA): TGTGCCAGCAGTTTATCGGGCAGGTCCTACGAGCAGTACTTC. It yields the protein CASSLSGRSYEQYF.

This chain connects TRBV18 to TRBJ1-1; a weak D match, TRBD1 (6 bases). The CDR3 covers 16 residues. Germline CDR1 and CDR2: KGHSH and LQKENI. The germline V and J ends were trimmed by 0 bases and 4 bases, with 15 bases remaining between them. The CDR3 coding sequence is TGTGCCAGCTCACCACCAGGGGCTAGCAGGGGCACTGAAGCTTTCTTT. Translating it yields CASSPPGASRGTEAFF.

The chain combines TRBV5-1 with TRBJ2-3, with D perhaps matching TRBD2 (7 bases). Germline V gene lookup returns CDR1 SGHRS and CDR2 YFSETQ. This CDR3 spans 22 amino acids. Trimming took off 2 bases at V and 2 bases at J, with 33 bases between the two ends. In DNA form, the CDR3 reads TGCGCCAGCAGCTTCACGGGACATAGCGGGTCCCCCGCGATGGCTAACACAGATACGCAGTATTTT. Encoded protein: CASSFTGHSGSPAMANTDTQYF.

The chain combines TRBV5-6 with TRBJ1-1, with D unclear. V was clipped by 4 bases and J by 8 bases, with 12 bases between them. CDR1 SGHDT and CDR2 YYEEEE come from the germline V gene. This CDR3 is built from 12 residues. The CDR3 DNA follows: TGTGCCAGCAGCCTAGTCGCCGGAGAAGCTTTCTTT. Protein: CASSLVAGEAFF. Together with reference TRBV5-6 and TRBJ1-1, the CDR3 gives the full variable domain: DAGVTQSPTHLIKTRGQQVTLRCSPKSGHDTVSWYQQALGQGPQFIFQYYEEEERQRGNFPDRFSGHQFPNYSSELNVNALLLGDSALYLCASSLVAGEAFFGQGTRLTVV.

This chain links TRBV7-9 with TRBJ2-7; 9 bases align to TRBD1. J gave up 0 bases and V 5 bases, and 5 bases lay outside the gene matches. Looked up from germline, CDR1 is SEHNR and CDR2 is FQNEAQ (reference sequence). CDR3 length: 15 residues. Written as DNA, the CDR3 is TGTGCCAGCAGCGGGGGACAGGGAAGCTCCTACGAGCAGTACTTC. This codes for CASSGGQGSSYEQYF.

This chain joins TRBV5-1 and TRBJ2-7; D gene ambiguous. The germline CDR1 and CDR2 sequences are SGHRS and YFSETQ. Trimming cost V 1 base and J 5 bases, with 10 bases left between them. The CDR3 spans 13 residues. This chain's CDR3 is CASSLFPLDEQYF. In nucleotides, the CDR3 is TGCGCCAGCAGCTTGTTCCCTCTCGACGAGCAGTACTTC.

The rearrangement joins TRBV6-1 to TRBJ2-1; 10 bases are a match to TRBD2. The germline gives CDR1 MNHNS, CDR2 SASEGT. The CDR3 totals 16 residues. V lost 4 bases, J lost 7 bases, and 10 bases stayed unmatched. The CDR3 here is CASSAVERGGSNEQFF. CDR3 in DNA: TGTGCCAGCAGTGCCGTCGAGCGGGGGGGCAGTAATGAGCAGTTCTTC.

This chain connects TRBV4-1 to TRBJ1-3; D is uncertain. The germline gives CDR1 MGHRA, CDR2 YSYEKL. The CDR3 sequence is 16 residues long. Trimming took 5 bases from V and 0 from J, leaving 14 bases between them. This CDR3 reads CASSGFGAYSGNTIYF. The DNA of the CDR3 is TGCGCCAGCAGCGGGTTCGGAGCATACTCTGGAAACACCATATATTTT.

The table lists this clone with many counts. V and J are TRBV3-1 (or the pseudogene TRBV3-2) and TRBJ2-7; 7 positions agree with TRBD1. With 3 bases clipped from V and 7 bases from J, the junction kept 6 bases outside the gene matches. The CDR3 is 13 residues long. Germline V lookup: CDR1 LGHDT, CDR2 YNNKEL (reference sequence). The DNA of the CDR3 is TGTGCCAGCAGCCACTCGGGACAGCCTGAGCAGTACTTC. Protein product: CASSHSGQPEQYF.

The chain joins TRBV24-1 to TRBJ2-2; the match to TRBD2 covers 7 bases. V was clipped by 5 bases and J by 6 bases; unmatched bases: 2. This CDR3 is built from 13 residues. Germline V gene lookup returns CDR1 KGHDR and CDR2 SFDVKD. CDR3 sequence reads: CATSATSAGELFF. CDR3 nucleotides: TGTGCCACCAGTGCCACTAGCGCCGGGGAGCTGTTTTTT.

The chain links TRBV25-1 to TRBJ2-7; 10 bases agree with TRBD1. Germline V lookup: CDR1 MGHDK, CDR2 SYGVNS. The CDR3 totals 16 residues. With 1 base clipped from V and 2 bases from J, the junction kept 5 bases outside the gene matches. In DNA form, the CDR3 reads TGTGCCAGCAGTGAATCGGGGGACAGGGGAGCCTACGAGCAGTACTTC. This gives the protein CASSESGDRGAYEQYF.